The entry that follows covers one T cell receptor beta chain sequence. As handled by the study authors: Researchers report that nucleated cell counts were estimated from reference gene primer amplification. Libraries were prepared by immunoSEQ multiplex PCR; TCRdb keeps only in-frame clonotypes and omits some of them. That table supplies the V and J calls and clone size; D and trimming were determined from the DNA. The data hold 250,000 or so clones, with about 70% observed a single time. This sample is drawn from a study of blood T cell repertoires in COVID-19. Study details: The analysed material was cDNA or gDNA that came from T cells, B-cell-depleted T cells, or PBMCs.

Per germline, CDR1 SGHAT and CDR2 FQNNGV. V dropped 4 bases and J dropped 7; count of bases not matched to a gene: 7. The CDR3 is 15 residues long. This sequence joins TRBV11-2 and TRBJ2-2; 9 bases map to TRBD2. The receptor was isolated from a woman of 80 years or more with acute or convalescent COVID-19. Input material: peripheral blood. This CDR3 is CASSSGTSKGGELFF. The DNA of the CDR3 is TGTGCCAGCAGCTCCGGGACTAGCAAGGGCGGGGAGCTGTTTTTT.